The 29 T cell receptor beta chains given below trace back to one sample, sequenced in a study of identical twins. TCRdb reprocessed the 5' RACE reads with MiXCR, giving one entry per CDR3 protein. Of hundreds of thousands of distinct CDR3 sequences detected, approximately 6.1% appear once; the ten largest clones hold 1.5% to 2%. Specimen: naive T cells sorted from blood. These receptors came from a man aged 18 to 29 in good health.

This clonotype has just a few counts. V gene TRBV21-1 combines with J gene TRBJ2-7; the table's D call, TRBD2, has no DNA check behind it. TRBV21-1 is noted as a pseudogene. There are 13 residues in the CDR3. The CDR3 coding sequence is TGTGCCAGCACAGGACTAGGAAGGCACGAGCAGTACGTC. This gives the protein CASTGLGRHEQYV.

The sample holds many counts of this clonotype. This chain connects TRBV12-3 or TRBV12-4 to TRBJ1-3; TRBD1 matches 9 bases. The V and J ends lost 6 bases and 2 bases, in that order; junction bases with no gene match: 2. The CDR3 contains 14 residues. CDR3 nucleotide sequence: TGTGCCAGCAGGACAGGGGGAGCTGGAAACACCATATATTTT. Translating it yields CASRTGGAGNTIYF.

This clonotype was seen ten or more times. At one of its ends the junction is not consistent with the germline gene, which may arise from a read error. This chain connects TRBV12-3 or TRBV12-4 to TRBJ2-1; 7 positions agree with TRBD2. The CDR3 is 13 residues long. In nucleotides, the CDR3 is TGTGCCAGCAGTTTTCTCAGCGGGGACTACCTTACTTTC. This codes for CASSFLSGDYLTF.

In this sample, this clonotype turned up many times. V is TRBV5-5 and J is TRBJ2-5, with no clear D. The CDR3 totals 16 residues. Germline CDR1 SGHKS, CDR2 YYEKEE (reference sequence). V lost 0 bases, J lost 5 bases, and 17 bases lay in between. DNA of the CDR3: TGTGCCAGCAGCTTGGGAAGGACGCAGGTTGGGGAGACCCAGTACTTC. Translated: CASSLGRTQVGETQYF.

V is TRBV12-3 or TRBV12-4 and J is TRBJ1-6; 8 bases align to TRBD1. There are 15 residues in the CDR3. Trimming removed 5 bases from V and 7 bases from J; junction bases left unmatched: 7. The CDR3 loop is CASSPVTGGNSPLHF. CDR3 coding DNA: TGTGCCAGCAGTCCCGTCACAGGGGGGAATTCACCCCTCCACTTT.

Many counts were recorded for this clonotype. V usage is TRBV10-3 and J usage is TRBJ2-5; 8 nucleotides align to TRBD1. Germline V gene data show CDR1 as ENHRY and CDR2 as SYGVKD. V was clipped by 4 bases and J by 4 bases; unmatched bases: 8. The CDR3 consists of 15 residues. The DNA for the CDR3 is TGTGCCATCAGTGGGGGACAGGACTTGAGAGAGACCCAGTACTTC. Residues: CAISGGQDLRETQYF.

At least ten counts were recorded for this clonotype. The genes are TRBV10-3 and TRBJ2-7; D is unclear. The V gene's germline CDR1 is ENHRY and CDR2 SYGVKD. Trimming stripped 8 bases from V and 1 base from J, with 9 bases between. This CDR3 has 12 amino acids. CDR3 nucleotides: TGTGCCATCGCCGTTGTTTCCTACGAGCAGTACTTC. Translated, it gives CAIAVVSYEQYF.

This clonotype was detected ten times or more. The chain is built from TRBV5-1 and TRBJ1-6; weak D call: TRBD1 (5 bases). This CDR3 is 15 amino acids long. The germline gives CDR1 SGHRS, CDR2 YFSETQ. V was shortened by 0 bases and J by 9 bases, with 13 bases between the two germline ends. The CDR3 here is CASSLARASSSPLHF. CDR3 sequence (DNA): TGCGCCAGCAGCTTGGCCAGGGCGTCTTCTTCACCCCTCCACTTT.

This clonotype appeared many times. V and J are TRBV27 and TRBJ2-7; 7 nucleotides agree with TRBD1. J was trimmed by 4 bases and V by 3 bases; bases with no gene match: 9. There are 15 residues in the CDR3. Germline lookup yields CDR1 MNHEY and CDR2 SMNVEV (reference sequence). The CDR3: CASSFTPPTGYEQYV. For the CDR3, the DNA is TGTGCCAGCAGTTTTACCCCCCCGACAGGGTACGAGCAGTACGTC.

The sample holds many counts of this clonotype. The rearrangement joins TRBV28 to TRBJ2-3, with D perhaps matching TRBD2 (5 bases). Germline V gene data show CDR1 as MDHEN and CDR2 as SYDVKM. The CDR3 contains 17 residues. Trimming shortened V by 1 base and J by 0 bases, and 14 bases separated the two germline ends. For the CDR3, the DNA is TGTGCCAGCAGTTTATTTAGAAGCGGACGTAGCACAGATACGCAGTATTTT. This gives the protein CASSLFRSGRSTDTQYF.

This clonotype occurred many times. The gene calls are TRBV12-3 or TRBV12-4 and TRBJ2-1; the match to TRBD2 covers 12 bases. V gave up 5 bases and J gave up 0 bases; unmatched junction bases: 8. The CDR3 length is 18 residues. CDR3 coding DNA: TGTGCCAGCAGTCGGACTAGCGGGAAATACAGCTCCTACAATGAGCAGTTCTTC. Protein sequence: CASSRTSGKYSSYNEQFF.

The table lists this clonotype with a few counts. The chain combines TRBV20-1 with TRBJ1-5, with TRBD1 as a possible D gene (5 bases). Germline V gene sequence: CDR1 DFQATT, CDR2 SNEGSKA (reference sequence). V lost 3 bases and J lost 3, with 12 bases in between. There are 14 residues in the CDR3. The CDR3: CSASEGLPNQPQHF. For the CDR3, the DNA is TGCAGTGCTAGCGAGGGGCTACCCAATCAGCCCCAGCATTTT.

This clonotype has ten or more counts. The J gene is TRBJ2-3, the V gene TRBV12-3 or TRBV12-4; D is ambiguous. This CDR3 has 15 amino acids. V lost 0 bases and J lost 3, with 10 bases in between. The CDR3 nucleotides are TGTGCCAGCAGTTTAGCTGGTTTCGAAACAGATACGCAGTATTTT. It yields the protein CASSLAGFETDTQYF.

The CDR3 loop is CASSFRGSGLATYEQYF. The CDR3 DNA follows: TGTGCCAGCAGTTTTCGTGGGTCGGGGCTAGCGACCTACGAGCAGTACTTC. This chain joins TRBV27 and TRBJ2-7; D might be TRBD2 (6 bases). The germline V and J ends were trimmed by 3 bases and 2 bases, with 20 bases remaining between them. The CDR3 length is 17 residues. Looked up from germline, CDR1 is MNHEY and CDR2 is SMNVEV (reference sequence).

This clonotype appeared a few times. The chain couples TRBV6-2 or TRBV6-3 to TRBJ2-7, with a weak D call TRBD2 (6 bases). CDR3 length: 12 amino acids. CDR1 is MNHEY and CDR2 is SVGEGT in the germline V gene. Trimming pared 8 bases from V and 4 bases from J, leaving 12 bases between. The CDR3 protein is CASGTPSYEQYF. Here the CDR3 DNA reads TGTGCCAGCGGGACTCCTAGTTACGAGCAGTACTTC.

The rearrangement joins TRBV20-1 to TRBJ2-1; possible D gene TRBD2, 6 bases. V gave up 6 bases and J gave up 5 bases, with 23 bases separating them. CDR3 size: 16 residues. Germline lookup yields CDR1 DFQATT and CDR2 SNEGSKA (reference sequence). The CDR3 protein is CSAHTLAAGGNNEQFF. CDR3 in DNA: TGCAGTGCCCACACTTTGGCGGCCGGGGGTAACAATGAGCAGTTCTTC.

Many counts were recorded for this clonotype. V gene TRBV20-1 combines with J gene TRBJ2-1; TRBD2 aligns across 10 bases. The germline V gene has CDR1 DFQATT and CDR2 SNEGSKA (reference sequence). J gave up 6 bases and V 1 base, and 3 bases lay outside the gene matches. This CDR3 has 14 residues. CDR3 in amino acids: CSARGSGRANEQFF. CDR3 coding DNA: TGCAGTGCTAGAGGGAGCGGGAGGGCCAATGAGCAGTTCTTC.

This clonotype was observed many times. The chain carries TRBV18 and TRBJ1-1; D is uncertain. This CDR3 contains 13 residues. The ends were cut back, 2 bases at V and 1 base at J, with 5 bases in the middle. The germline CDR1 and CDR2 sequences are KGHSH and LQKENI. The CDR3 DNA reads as TGTGCCAGCTCACCAGACCAGAACACTGAAGCTTTCTTT. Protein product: CASSPDQNTEAFF.

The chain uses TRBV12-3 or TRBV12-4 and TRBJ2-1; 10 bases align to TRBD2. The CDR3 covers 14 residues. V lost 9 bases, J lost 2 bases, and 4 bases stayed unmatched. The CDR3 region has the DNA TGTGCCAGTTATAGCGGGAGGCCCTACAATGAGCAGTTCTTC. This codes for CASYSGRPYNEQFF.

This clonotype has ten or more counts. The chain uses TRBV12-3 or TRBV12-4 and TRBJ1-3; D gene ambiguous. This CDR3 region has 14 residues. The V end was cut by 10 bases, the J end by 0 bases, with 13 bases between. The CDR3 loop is CATSAHNSGNTIYF. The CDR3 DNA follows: TGTGCCACTTCGGCACATAACTCTGGAAACACCATATATTTT.

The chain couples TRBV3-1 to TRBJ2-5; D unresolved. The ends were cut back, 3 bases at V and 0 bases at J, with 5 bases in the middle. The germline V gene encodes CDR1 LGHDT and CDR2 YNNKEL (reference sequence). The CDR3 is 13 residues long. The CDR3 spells CASSQMYQETQYF. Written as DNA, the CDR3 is TGTGCCAGCAGCCAGATGTACCAAGAGACCCAGTACTTC.

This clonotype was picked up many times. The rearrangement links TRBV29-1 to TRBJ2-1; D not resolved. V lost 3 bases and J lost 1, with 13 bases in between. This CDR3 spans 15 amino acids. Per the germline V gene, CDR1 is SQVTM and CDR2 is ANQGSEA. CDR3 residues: CSVDYEVWSYNEQFF. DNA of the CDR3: TGCAGCGTTGATTACGAGGTATGGTCCTACAATGAGCAGTTCTTC.

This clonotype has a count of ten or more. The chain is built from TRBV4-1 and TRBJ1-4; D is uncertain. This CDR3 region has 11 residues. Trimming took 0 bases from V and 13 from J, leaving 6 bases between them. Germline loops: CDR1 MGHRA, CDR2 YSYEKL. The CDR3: CASSQEFGLFF. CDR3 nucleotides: TGCGCCAGCAGCCAAGAGTTCGGACTGTTTTTT.

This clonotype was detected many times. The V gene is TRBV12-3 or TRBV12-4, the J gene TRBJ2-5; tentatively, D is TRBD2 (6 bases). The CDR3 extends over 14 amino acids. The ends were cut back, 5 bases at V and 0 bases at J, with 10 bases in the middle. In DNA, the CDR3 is TGTGCCAGCAGTCCGCGGGGCGACCAAGAGACCCAGTACTTC. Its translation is CASSPRGDQETQYF.

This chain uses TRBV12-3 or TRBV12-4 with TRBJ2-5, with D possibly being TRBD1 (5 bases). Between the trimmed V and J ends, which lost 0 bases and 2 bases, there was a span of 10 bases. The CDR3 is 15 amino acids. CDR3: CASSLAAGNQETQYF. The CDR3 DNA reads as TGTGCCAGCAGTTTAGCGGCAGGGAATCAAGAGACCCAGTACTTC.

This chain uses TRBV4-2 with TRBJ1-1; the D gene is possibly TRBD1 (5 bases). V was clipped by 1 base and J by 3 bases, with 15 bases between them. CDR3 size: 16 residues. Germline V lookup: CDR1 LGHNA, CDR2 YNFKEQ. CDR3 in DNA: TGTGCCAGCAGCCAAGGCGGGCGAGGGGCTGACACTGAAGCTTTCTTT. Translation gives CASSQGGRGADTEAFF.

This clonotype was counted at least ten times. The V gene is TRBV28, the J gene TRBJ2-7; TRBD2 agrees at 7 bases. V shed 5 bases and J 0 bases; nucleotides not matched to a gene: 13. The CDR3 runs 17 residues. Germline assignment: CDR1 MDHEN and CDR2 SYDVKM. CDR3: CASSNPTVGGSSYEQYF. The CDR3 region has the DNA TGTGCCAGCAGTAATCCGACTGTAGGCGGGAGCTCCTACGAGCAGTACTTC.

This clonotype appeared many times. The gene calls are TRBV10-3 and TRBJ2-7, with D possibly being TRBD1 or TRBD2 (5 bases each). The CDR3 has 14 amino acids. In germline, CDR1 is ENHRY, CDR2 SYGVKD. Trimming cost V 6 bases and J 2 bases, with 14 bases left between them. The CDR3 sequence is CAIRTGTDAYEQYF. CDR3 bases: TGTGCCATCAGGACCGGGACGGACGCCTACGAGCAGTACTTC.

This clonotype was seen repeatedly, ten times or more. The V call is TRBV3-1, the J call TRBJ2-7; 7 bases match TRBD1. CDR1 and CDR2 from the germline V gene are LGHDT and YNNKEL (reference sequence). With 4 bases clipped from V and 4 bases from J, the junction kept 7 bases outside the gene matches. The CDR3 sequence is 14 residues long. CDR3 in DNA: TGTGCCAGCAGCCTTCGACAGGGTCCGTACGAGCAGTACTTC. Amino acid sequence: CASSLRQGPYEQYF.